What follows are 5 T cell receptor beta chains derived from one specimen sequenced in a study of cytomegalovirus exposure and HLA in healthy donors. The PCR was carried out with 60 Vbeta primers and 13 Jbeta primers. Using immunoSEQ multiplex PCR, the repertoire was profiled, and TCRdb retains in-frame clones only, with some absent. In total, the table holds some 130,000 clones. The sample consisted of PBMCs. These TCRs come from a woman in her forties in good health and CMV-seronegative.

The chain joins TRBV5-1 to TRBJ2-1, with 13 bases fitting TRBD2. Germline values: CDR1 SGHRS, CDR2 YFSETQ. The CDR3 has 17 amino acids. V dropped 3 bases and J dropped 3; count of bases not matched to a gene: 6. CDR3 amino acids: CASSSGLAGTVYNEQFF. CDR3 nucleotide sequence: TGCGCCAGCAGCTCGGGACTAGCGGGGACAGTCTACAATGAGCAGTTCTTC.

The chain is built from TRBV5-1 and TRBJ2-1, with 8 bases lining up with TRBD2. Losses at the gene ends were 5 bases for V and 4 bases for J; bases not matched to a gene: 11. CDR1 and CDR2 (germline): SGHRS, YFSETQ. The CDR3 spans 16 residues. The CDR3 here is CASSRGGAGVYNEQFF. Written as DNA, the CDR3 is TGCGCCAGCAGTCGGGGGGGAGCGGGGGTATACAATGAGCAGTTCTTC.

The chain links TRBV2 to TRBJ1-5; D not certain. Germline CDR1 reads SNHLY; CDR2 reads FYNNEI. V was pared by 5 bases and J by 11 bases, with 16 bases between. The CDR3 is 13 residues long. CDR3 sequence reads: CASSPFQEGAQHF. In nucleotides, the CDR3 is TGTGCCAGCAGTCCCTTTCAGGAAGGTGCCCAGCATTTT. Filled out from reference TRBV2 and TRBJ1-5, the complete variable domain reads EPEVTQTPSHQVTQMGQEVILRCVPISNHLYFYWYRQILGQKVEFLVSFYNNEISEKSEIFDDQFSVERPDGSNFTLKIRSTKLEDSAMYFCASSPFQEGAQHFGDGTRLSIL.

The gene calls are TRBV21-1 and TRBJ1-2. TRBV21-1 corresponds to a pseudogene. CDR3 length: 18 amino acids. The CDR3 DNA sequence: TGTGCCAGCAGCAAAGAAGCAAGGGTAGATGGAGGCATCTATGGCTACACCTTC. Translating it yields CASSKEARVDGGIYGYTF.

The V gene is TRBV7-6, the J gene TRBJ1-4, with D tentatively TRBD1 (5 bases). V dropped 6 bases and J dropped 6 bases, with 17 bases sitting between them. This CDR3 is 15 amino acids long. CDR1 and CDR2 from the germline V gene are SGHVS and FNYEAQ. The CDR3 DNA reads as TGTGCCAGCAGTTTAACCGGGACTGGCGATGAAAAACTGTTTTTT. It yields the protein CASSLTGTGDEKLFF. The full variable domain, rest sourced from reference TRBV7-6 and TRBJ1-4, is GAGVSQSPRYKVTKRGQDVALRCDPISGHVSLYWYRQALGQGPEFLTYFNYEAQQDKSGLPNDRFSAERPEGSISTLTIQRTEQRDSAMYRCASSLTGTGDEKLFFGSGTQLSVL.